These 22 T cell receptor beta chains share one sample of origin, sequenced in a study of blood T cell repertoires in COVID-19. Sequenced by immunoSEQ multiplex PCR; TCRdb stores in-frame clones only, minus some. The data contain 120,000 to 150,000 clones, 80% of them singletons. The source material was peripheral blood. The receptor set was obtained from a man in his 60s with active or convalescent COVID-19.

V gene TRBV27 combines with J gene TRBJ1-5; D possibly corresponds to TRBD1 (5 bases). The CDR3 covers 17 residues. Trimming removed 5 bases from V and 2 bases from J, with 19 bases in between. Germline CDR1 MNHEY, CDR2 SMNVEV (reference sequence). The CDR3 loop reads CASSPALDSRGNQPQHF. DNA of the CDR3: TGTGCCAGCAGTCCCGCCCTCGACAGTAGGGGCAATCAGCCCCAGCATTTT.

The gene calls are TRBV19 and TRBJ2-1, with 10 bases matching TRBD1. The CDR3 length is 14 residues. CDR1 LNHDA and CDR2 SQIVND come from the germline V gene (reference sequence). V was pared by 5 bases and J by 11 bases, with 9 bases of the junction left unmatched. The CDR3 is CASSASDRGRKQFF. In DNA, the CDR3 is TGTGCCAGTAGTGCCTCGGACAGGGGGAGGAAGCAGTTCTTC.

J is TRBJ2-3 and V is TRBV4-3; tentatively, D is TRBD2 (6 bases). The CDR3 is made up of 15 amino acids. V dropped 2 bases and J dropped 7 bases, with 16 bases sitting between them. Germline V CDR1 and CDR2: LGHNA, YSLEER. The DNA of the CDR3 is TGCGCCAGCAGCCAATCTCTGGCTAGCGTGCATACGCAGTATTTT. Translating gives CASSQSLASVHTQYF.

V gene TRBV19 combines with J gene TRBJ2-2; TRBD1 might be the D (5 bases). This CDR3 region has 14 residues. V lost 6 bases and J lost 5, with 13 bases in between. The germline V gene has CDR1 LNHDA and CDR2 SQIVND (reference sequence). This CDR3 is CASRLSQGTGELFF. The DNA for the CDR3 is TGTGCCAGTAGGCTTTCTCAGGGTACCGGGGAGCTGTTTTTT. Drawing the rest from reference TRBV19 and TRBJ2-2, the complete variable domain is DGGITQSPKYLFRKEGQNVTLSCEQNLNHDAMYWYRQDPGQGLRLIYYSQIVNDFQKGDIAEGYSVSREKKESFPLTVTSAQKNPTAFYLCASRLSQGTGELFFGEGSRLTVL.

The chain links TRBV6-2 or TRBV6-3 to TRBJ2-7; a weak D match, TRBD1 (5 bases). V dropped 4 bases and J dropped 1 base, with 11 bases sitting between them. CDR1 and CDR2 (germline): MNHEY, SVGEGT. The length of the CDR3 is 14 residues. The CDR3: CASSLRTGSYEQYF. The DNA for the CDR3 is TGTGCCAGCAGTTTAAGAACAGGTTCCTACGAGCAGTACTTC.

This clone was detected only once. Other DNA sequences in the sample encode the same CDR3. This rearrangement joins TRBV27 to TRBJ2-5; tentative D call: TRBD1 (5 bases). CDR1 and CDR2 (germline): MNHEY, SMNVEV (reference sequence). There are 13 residues in the CDR3. Trimming stripped 2 bases from V and 5 bases from J, with 9 bases between. In DNA, the CDR3 is TGTGCCAGCAGTTTAAGTCCAGGGGAGACCCAGTACTTC. Translation gives CASSLSPGETQYF.

This clone was found a few times. This chain links TRBV5-4 with TRBJ2-7, with D perhaps TRBD2 (6 bases). The V gene lost 4 bases and the J gene lost 2 bases, with 13 bases spanning the gap. Looked up from germline, CDR1 is SGHNT and CDR2 is YYREEE (reference sequence). CDR3 length: 14 residues. This CDR3 reads CASSGGLSTYEQYF. The CDR3 bases are TGTGCCAGCAGCGGGGGACTTTCAACCTACGAGCAGTACTTC. Full variable domain (missing parts from reference TRBV5-4 and TRBJ2-7): ETGVTQSPTHLIKTRGQQVTLRCSSQSGHNTVSWYQQALGQGPQFIFQYYREEENGRGNFPPRFSGLQFPNYSSELNVNALELDDSALYLCASSGGLSTYEQYFGPGTRLTVT.

The chain is built from TRBV5-5 and TRBJ2-1, with a tentative D call TRBD1 (5 bases). Trimming pared 6 bases from V and 4 bases from J, leaving 17 bases between. Germline lookup yields CDR1 SGHKS and CDR2 YYEKEE (reference sequence). The CDR3 runs to 15 residues. The CDR3 sequence: CASIDTPDSYNEQFF. CDR3 DNA sequence: TGTGCCAGCATCGATACTCCTGACAGTTACAATGAGCAGTTCTTC.

The gene calls are TRBV4-1 and TRBJ2-3; D is perhaps TRBD2 (6 bases). Trimming stripped 1 base from V and 2 bases from J, with 13 bases between. The CDR3 runs to 16 residues. Per the germline V gene, CDR1 is MGHRA and CDR2 is YSYEKL. Here the CDR3 reads CASSQVGGGYTDTQYF. The CDR3 region has the DNA TGCGCCAGCAGCCAAGTCGGTGGAGGGTACACAGATACGCAGTATTTT.

The genes are TRBV5-1 and TRBJ2-7; tentatively, D is TRBD1 (5 bases). CDR1 and CDR2 (germline): SGHRS, YFSETQ. This CDR3 comprises 12 residues. V lost 1 base and J lost 5, with 7 bases in between. The CDR3 sequence: CASSLLGHEQYF. CDR3 DNA: TGCGCCAGCAGCTTGCTGGGGCACGAGCAGTACTTC.

The chain is built from TRBV18 and TRBJ1-1, with D possibly being TRBD1 (5 bases). With 1 base removed from V and 7 bases from J, the gap between germline ends came to 10 bases. CDR1 KGHSH and CDR2 LQKENI come from the germline V gene. CDR3 length: 13 residues. The CDR3 spells CASSPQGWVEAFF. In DNA form, the CDR3 reads TGTGCCAGCTCACCACAGGGGTGGGTTGAAGCTTTCTTT.

This clone was picked up a small number of times. V is TRBV7-9 and J is TRBJ1-1; perhaps TRBD1 as D (5 bases). Trimming removed 2 bases from V and 4 bases from J, with 14 bases in between. This CDR3 has 15 residues. Germline-derived CDR1 and CDR2 are SEHNR and FQNEAQ (reference sequence). The CDR3 is CASSLQGRVGTEAFF. The CDR3, as DNA: TGTGCCAGCAGCTTACAGGGAAGGGTGGGCACTGAAGCTTTCTTT.

This chain connects TRBV7-2 to TRBJ2-2; 9 nucleotides line up with TRBD1. CDR1 is SGHTA, CDR2 FQGNSA, per germline. CDR3 length equals 14 residues. The ends lost 8 bases at V and 7 bases at J; junction bases unmatched: 8. The DNA for the CDR3 is TGTGCCAGCGGGAGACAGGGGGTAGTCGGGGAGCTGTTTTTT. Residues: CASGRQGVVGELFF.

This chain connects TRBV6-1 to TRBJ2-7, with 11 positions matching TRBD1. Germline CDR1 MNHNS, CDR2 SASEGT. The CDR3 extends over 16 amino acids. The V and J ends lost 1 base and 3 bases, in that order; junction bases with no gene match: 5. CDR3 DNA: TGTGCCAGCAGTGAAGTGGCCGGGACAGGGGGCTACGAGCAGTACTTC. Protein product: CASSEVAGTGGYEQYF.

The chain has TRBV10-3 and TRBJ1-5; a possible D gene is TRBD1 (6 bases). Trimming cost V 5 bases and J 3 bases, with 14 bases left between them. The CDR3 is 15 residues long. CDR1 ENHRY and CDR2 SYGVKD come from the germline V gene. DNA of the CDR3: TGTGCCATCAGTCCCGGGGGGACACCCAATCAGCCCCAGCATTTT. It yields the protein CAISPGGTPNQPQHF.

The rearrangement uses TRBV14 and TRBJ1-1; 8 bases line up with TRBD1. Looked up from germline, CDR1 is SGHDN and CDR2 is FVKESK. The CDR3 has 13 amino acids. The V segment lost 1 base and the J segment 11 bases; nucleotides outside the gene matches: 6. The CDR3 loop reads CASSQGPGGAAFF. The CDR3 DNA follows: TGTGCCAGCAGCCAAGGCCCAGGGGGCGCGGCTTTCTTT.

The V gene is TRBV2, the J gene TRBJ1-5, with TRBD1 matching over 8 bases. This CDR3 comprises 17 residues. With 5 bases clipped from V and 7 bases from J, the junction kept 16 bases outside the gene matches. The V gene's germline CDR1 is SNHLY and CDR2 FYNNEI. The CDR3 is CASSSPPTGVQRQPQHF. CDR3 DNA sequence: TGTGCCAGCAGTTCACCCCCGACAGGGGTTCAGAGACAGCCCCAGCATTTT.

The V gene is TRBV3-1 (or the pseudogene TRBV3-2), the J gene TRBJ1-3; no clear D. This CDR3 has 14 residues. V was pared by 3 bases and J by 0 bases, with 6 bases between. Germline V gives CDR1 LGHDT, CDR2 YNNKEL (reference sequence). The CDR3 sequence is CASSQRDSGNTIYF. CDR3 in DNA: TGTGCCAGCAGCCAGAGGGACTCTGGAAACACCATATATTTT.

The genes are TRBV27 and TRBJ1-4; 9 bases fit TRBD1. This CDR3 is built from 15 residues. The V gene's germline CDR1 is MNHEY and CDR2 SMNVEV (reference sequence). V lost 7 bases to trimming and J lost 7 bases; unmatched junction nucleotides: 10. The CDR3 loop is CASTPTGGFGEKLFF. The DNA of the CDR3 is TGTGCCAGCACTCCGACAGGGGGATTTGGTGAAAAACTGTTTTTT. The full variable domain, completed using reference TRBV27 and TRBJ1-4, is EAQVTQNPRYLITVTGKKLTVTCSQNMNHEYMSWYRQDPGLGLRQIYYSMNVEVTDKGDVPEGYKVSRKEKRNFPLILESPSPNQTSLYFCASTPTGGFGEKLFFGSGTQLSVL.

The chain links TRBV9 to TRBJ2-2; perhaps TRBD2 as D (5 bases). Trimming stripped 4 bases from V and 13 bases from J, with 17 bases between. The CDR3 is made up of 13 amino acids. The germline V gene encodes CDR1 SGDLS and CDR2 YYNGEE. Here the CDR3 DNA reads TGTGCCAGCAGCTCTAGCCCCCCGACGGGGCTGTTTTTT. This gives the protein CASSSSPPTGLFF.

This clone was seen once. CDR3 loop: CASSPLPAGNYGYTF. The DNA for the CDR3 is TGTGCCAGCTCACCCTTACCGGCAGGGAACTATGGCTACACCTTC. This chain joins TRBV18 and TRBJ1-2; D is perhaps TRBD1 (5 bases). Germline CDR1 reads KGHSH; CDR2 reads LQKENI. This CDR3 comprises 15 residues. V lost 3 bases and J 2 bases, leaving 13 bases between the germline ends.

The chain carries TRBV23-1 and TRBJ1-1; possible D gene TRBD1, 6 bases. TRBV23-1 is treated as an ORF (open reading frame) with a function not yet certain. V was trimmed by 3 bases and J by 4 bases, leaving 21 bases between them. The CDR3 has 17 residues. CDR3 coding DNA: TGCGCCAGCAGTCACCGTAGGACAGACCTTCGGGGCACTGAAGCTTTCTTT. Translating it yields CASSHRRTDLRGTEAFF.